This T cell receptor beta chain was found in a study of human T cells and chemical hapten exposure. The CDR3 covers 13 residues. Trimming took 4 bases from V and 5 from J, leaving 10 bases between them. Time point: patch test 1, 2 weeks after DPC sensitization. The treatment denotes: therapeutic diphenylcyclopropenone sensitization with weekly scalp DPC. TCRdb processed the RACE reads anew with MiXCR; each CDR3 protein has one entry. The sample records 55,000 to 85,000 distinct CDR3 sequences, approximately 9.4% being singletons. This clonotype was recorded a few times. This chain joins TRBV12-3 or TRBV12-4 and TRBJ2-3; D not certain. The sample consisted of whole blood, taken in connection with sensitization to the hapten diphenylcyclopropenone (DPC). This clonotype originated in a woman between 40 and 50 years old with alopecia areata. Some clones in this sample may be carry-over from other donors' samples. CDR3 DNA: TGTGCCAGCAGTTGGCTGGGTGGAGATACGCAGTATTTT. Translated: CASSWLGGDTQYF.